Following are 18 T cell receptor beta chains from one sample sequenced in a study of response to subunit inactivated influenza vaccine. In TCRdb, the RT-PCR reads were re-called with MiXCR into one record per CDR3 protein. The sample includes 500,000 or so distinct CDR3 sequences, roughly 9.8% seen only once; the top ten take 12%. Sample: PBMCs from blood, taken 40 to 50 days after vaccination. The receptor source for this set is a man aged 45-65 years who received an inactivated influenza vaccine.

The rearrangement links TRBV5-4 to TRBJ2-1; D gene unclear. V lost 0 bases to trimming and J lost 1 base, with 11 bases between them. The CDR3 is 16 amino acids. CDR1 SGHNT and CDR2 YYREEE come from the germline V gene (reference sequence). The CDR3 region has the DNA TGTGCCAGCAGCTTGGAGTTGACACAGTCCTACAATGAGCAGTTCTTC. It yields the protein CASSLELTQSYNEQFF.

The genes are TRBV21-1 and TRBJ2-3; the table calls TRBD2, which could not be checked here. TRBV21-1 constitutes a pseudogene. CDR3 length equals 17 residues. The CDR3 loop is CASSSRRHSMGRDTQYF. CDR3 nucleotides: TGTGCCAGCAGCAGTAGACGGCACTCCATGGGTCGGGATACGCAGTATTTT.

V usage is TRBV4-3 and J usage is TRBJ2-1; a possible D gene is TRBD2 (6 bases). Germline V CDR1 and CDR2: LGHNA, YSLEER. The CDR3 contains 15 residues. V was cut by 5 bases and J by 0 bases, with 11 bases left in between. CDR3 residues: CASSKAGHSYNEQFF. CDR3 nucleotide sequence: TGCGCCAGCAGCAAGGCGGGGCACTCCTACAATGAGCAGTTCTTC.

This clonotype was recorded many times. The rearrangement uses TRBV24-1 and TRBJ2-1; 11 nucleotides match TRBD1. The germline CDR1 and CDR2 sequences are KGHDR and SFDVKD. With 6 bases clipped from V and 3 bases from J, the junction kept 6 bases outside the gene matches. The CDR3 consists of 16 residues. CDR3 DNA: TGTGCCACCAGTCCGGCGGACAGGGGGCACTACAATGAGCAGTTCTTC. Amino acid sequence: CATSPADRGHYNEQFF.

The table lists this clonotype with a few counts. The V call is TRBV29-1, the J call TRBJ2-3, with D uncertain. This CDR3 spans 13 amino acids. V lost 7 bases, J lost 6 bases, and 17 bases lay in between. Germline V gene data show CDR1 as SQVTM and CDR2 as ANQGSEA. The CDR3 DNA follows: TGCAGCGCCGAACACCCCTCGGTGGATACGCAGTATTTT. Its protein is CSAEHPSVDTQYF.

The chain recombines TRBV12-3 or TRBV12-4 with TRBJ2-1; 9 positions match TRBD2. CDR3 size: 15 residues. The V and J ends lost 5 bases and 9 bases, in that order; junction bases with no gene match: 11. DNA for the CDR3: TGTGCCAGCAGTCCCCTCAGCGGGGGGCTAGGTGAGCAGTTCTTC. It specifies CASSPLSGGLGEQFF.

This clonotype was counted between two and nine times. The CDR3 here is CASSQRTGQLSPLHF. CDR3 in DNA: TGTGCCAGCAGCCAAAGAACCGGACAGCTCTCACCCCTCCACTTT. The chain combines TRBV6-2 or TRBV6-3 with TRBJ1-6; D is perhaps TRBD1 (6 bases). The germline V and J ends were trimmed by 6 bases and 10 bases, with 19 bases remaining between them. Germline CDR1 reads MNHEY; CDR2 reads SVGEGT. This CDR3 comprises 15 residues.

The V gene is TRBV29-1, the J gene TRBJ2-5; D tentatively fits TRBD1 or TRBD2 (6 bases each). V was pared by 3 bases and J by 4 bases, with 12 bases between. Per the germline V gene, CDR1 is SQVTM and CDR2 is ANQGSEA. The CDR3 consists of 13 residues. The CDR3 loop reads CSVDRGRRETQYF. CDR3 nucleotide sequence: TGCAGCGTTGATCGGGGGCGCCGAGAGACCCAGTACTTC.

The CDR3 spells CAISENRAGEQYF. CDR3 nucleotide sequence: TGTGCCATCAGTGAGAACAGGGCCGGGGAGCAGTACTTC. The chain employs TRBV10-3 and TRBJ2-7; a weak D match, TRBD1 (6 bases). CDR3 size: 13 residues. Trimming stripped 2 bases from V and 7 bases from J, with 12 bases between. The germline V gene has CDR1 ENHRY and CDR2 SYGVKD.

J is TRBJ2-5 and V is TRBV5-5, with D maybe TRBD1 (7 bases). CDR1 and CDR2 (germline): SGHKS, YYEKEE (reference sequence). The CDR3 runs 16 residues. V lost 3 bases and J 7 bases, leaving 22 bases between the germline ends. The DNA of the CDR3 is TGTGCCAGCAGCTCGACCGGGACAGCGGCCGGGGGGACCCAGTACTTC. It yields the protein CASSSTGTAAGGTQYF. Full variable domain (remainder filled in from reference TRBV5-5 and TRBJ2-5): DAGVTQSPTHLIKTRGQQVTLRCSPISGHKSVSWYQQVLGQGPQFIFQYYEKEERGRGNFPDRFSARQFPNYSSELNVNALLLGDSALYLCASSSTGTAAGGTQYFGPGTRLLVL.

This clonotype was seen ten or more times. This chain joins TRBV6-1 and TRBJ2-3; D might be TRBD1 (6 bases). The germline V gene encodes CDR1 MNHNS and CDR2 SASEGT. Trimming removed 6 bases at V and 3 bases at J, with 16 bases between. This CDR3 has 15 residues. The DNA for the CDR3 is TGTGCCAGCAGGCAATTGGGGCAGGGGACAGATACGCAGTATTTT. Its protein product is CASRQLGQGTDTQYF.

The chain combines TRBV3-1 with TRBJ2-4; D uncertain. The CDR3 spans 14 residues. The ends were cut back, 0 bases at V and 12 bases at J, with 15 bases in the middle. Germline-derived CDR1 and CDR2 are LGHDT and YNNKEL (reference sequence). This chain's CDR3 is CASSQDATSFHQYF. The CDR3 DNA follows: TGTGCCAGCAGCCAAGACGCGACATCTTTCCATCAGTACTTC.

The chain employs TRBV29-1 and TRBJ2-6; D unresolved. Germline V gives CDR1 SQVTM, CDR2 ANQGSEA. This CDR3 is 13 amino acids long. Trimming cost V 4 bases and J 1 base, with 5 bases left between them. CDR3 bases: TGCAGCGTTGCGACTTCTGGGGCCAACGTCCTGACTTTC. Amino acid sequence: CSVATSGANVLTF. Using reference TRBV29-1 and TRBJ2-6 for the parts outside the CDR3, the full variable domain is SAVISQKPSRDICQRGTSLTIQCQVDSQVTMMFWYRQQPGQSLTLIATANQGSEATYESGFVIDKFPISRPNLTFSTLTVSNMSPEDSSIYLCSVATSGANVLTFGAGSRLTVL.

The genes are TRBV6-2 or TRBV6-3 and TRBJ2-3, with TRBD2 matching over 12 bases. Germline loops: CDR1 MNHEY, CDR2 SVGEGT. The CDR3 has 20 amino acids. The trim removed 6 bases at V and 1 base at J, leaving 17 bases unmatched. CDR3 coding DNA: TGTGCCAGCAGAAACCGACTAGCGGGAGCCGTAATTACTGGCACAGATACGCAGTATTTT. Translating it yields CASRNRLAGAVITGTDTQYF.

In its sample, this clonotype was seen a few times. The chain joins TRBV6-1 to TRBJ2-7; unclear D gene. Germline V lookup: CDR1 MNHNS, CDR2 SASEGT. Trimming pared 5 bases from V and 3 bases from J, leaving 14 bases between. The CDR3 spans 14 residues. The CDR3 here is CASSQGPLDYEQYF. CDR3 in DNA: TGTGCCAGCAGTCAAGGGCCCCTGGACTACGAGCAGTACTTC.

This clonotype appeared a single time. The chain recombines TRBV7-8 with TRBJ2-1, with 11 bases lining up with TRBD2. Trimming removed 1 base from V and 5 bases from J; junction bases left unmatched: 13. Per germline, CDR1 SGHVS and CDR2 FQNEAQ. This CDR3 has 19 residues. CDR3 nucleotides: TGTGCCAGCAGCTTAGTGCGACTAGCGGGGATCAAGGGGCACAATGAGCAGTTCTTC. Its translation: CASSLVRLAGIKGHNEQFF.

This clonotype was counted ten times or more. The gene calls are TRBV15 and TRBJ2-1; D ambiguous. The CDR3 is made up of 14 amino acids. The germline V and J ends were trimmed by 0 bases and 5 bases, with 8 bases remaining between them. Looked up from germline, CDR1 is LNHNV and CDR2 is YYDKDF (reference sequence). CDR3: CATSRDLGNNEQFF. CDR3 DNA: TGTGCCACCAGCAGAGATTTAGGGAACAATGAGCAGTTCTTC.

The table lists this clonotype with many counts. In nucleotides, the CDR3 is TGCAGCGGCCACATTATCGCGGGAGTACTTTCCTACAATGAGCAGTTCTTC. It is translated as CSGHIIAGVLSYNEQFF. V usage is TRBV29-1 and J usage is TRBJ2-1; TRBD2 aligns across 7 bases. Germline V gene lookup returns CDR1 SQVTM and CDR2 ANQGSEA. The V and J ends lost 7 bases and 1 base, in that order; junction bases with no gene match: 16. The CDR3 runs to 17 residues.